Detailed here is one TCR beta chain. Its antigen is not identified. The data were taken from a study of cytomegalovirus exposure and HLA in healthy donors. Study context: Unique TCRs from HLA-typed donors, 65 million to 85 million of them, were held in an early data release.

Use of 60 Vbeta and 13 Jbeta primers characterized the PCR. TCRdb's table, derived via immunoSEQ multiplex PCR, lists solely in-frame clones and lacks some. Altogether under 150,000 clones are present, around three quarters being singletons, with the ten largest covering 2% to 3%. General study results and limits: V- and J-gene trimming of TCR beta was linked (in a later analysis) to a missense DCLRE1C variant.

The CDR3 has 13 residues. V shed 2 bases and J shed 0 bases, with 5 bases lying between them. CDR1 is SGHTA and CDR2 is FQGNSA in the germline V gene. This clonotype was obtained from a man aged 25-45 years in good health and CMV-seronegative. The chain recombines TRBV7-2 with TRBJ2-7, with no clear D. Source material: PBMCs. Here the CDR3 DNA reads TGTGCCAGCAGCTTAATGCGCTCCTACGAGCAGTACTTC. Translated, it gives CASSLMRSYEQYF. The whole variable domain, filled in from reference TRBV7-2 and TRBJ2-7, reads GAGVSQSPSNKVTEKGKDVELRCDPISGHTALYWYRQSLGQGLEFLIYFQGNSAPDKSGLPSDRFSAERTGGSVSTLTIQRTQQEDSAVYLCASSLMRSYEQYFGPGTRLTVT.